A selection of T cell receptor beta chains follows, all from one sample in a study of T-cell reconstitution after alpha-beta-depleted transplantation in children. Each CDR3 protein gets one entry after TCRdb re-called the PCR reads with MiXCR. The sample carries around 440,000 distinct CDR3 sequences, 10% to 13% recorded once. Sample: PBMCs, taken before TCRalphabeta/CD19-depleted stem cell transplant. The receptors come from a child aged 2-15 years with inherited bone marrow failure, due to receive a stem cell transplant. CDR3s include the opening cysteine and the closing phenylalanine or tryptophan. D genes are given only for firm matches. The size of a clone is reported for some rows only, either as once, few or many, or as a class for expanded clones.

TRBV7-2	-	TRBJ1-4	-	TGTGCCAGCAGCTTAGCGGGGGGGGCAGCAACTAATGAAAAACTGTTTTTT	CASSLAGGAATNEKLFF
TRBV19	-	TRBJ2-7	many	TGTGCCAGTAGTATGGGTCGCTACGAGCAGTACTTC	CASSMGRYEQYF
TRBV5-1	TRBD1	TRBJ2-1	many	TGCGCCAGCAGCTGGCTCGGACAGGGGGGGTTCGGTGAGCAGTTCTTC	CASSWLGQGGFGEQFF
TRBV10-1	-	TRBJ2-1	many	TGCGCCAGCAGTGAAATATTTGGACATGAGCAGTTCTTC	CASSEIFGHEQFF
TRBV20-1	TRBD2	TRBJ2-5	-	TGCAGTGCTACTAGCGGGAGGCCCACACAAGAGTCCCAGTACTTC	CSATSGRPTQESQYF
TRBV12-3/TRBV12-4	-	TRBJ2-1	-	TGTGCCAGCAGTTTCAGGGGAGGGAGGGCCTACAATGAGCAGTTCTTC	CASSFRGGRAYNEQFF
TRBV4-3	TRBD2	TRBJ2-3	many	TGCGCCAGCAGCCAAGACCCTAGCGGGAGGCTCCGGAACACAGATACGCAGTATTTT	CASSQDPSGRLRNTDTQYF
TRBV11-1	TRBD1	TRBJ2-5	few	TGTGCCAGCAGCCCCAGACTCGGGACAGGAAGGATGGGGCACCAAGAGACCCAGTACTTC	CASSPRLGTGRMGHQETQYF
TRBV27	-	TRBJ2-3	many	TGTGCCAGCAGTGACGGGACTGCTAGCACAGATACGCAGTATTTT	CASSDGTASTDTQYF
TRBV12-3/TRBV12-4	-	TRBJ2-1	-	TGTGCCAGCAGTCCCTATCGGTGGGGCATGAGGGATGAGCAGTTCTTC	CASSPYRWGMRDEQFF
TRBV27	-	TRBJ1-1	many	TGTGCCAGCAGTTTACGGGTTCTCACTGAAGCTTTCTTT	CASSLRVLTEAFF
TRBV20-1	-	TRBJ2-6	few	TGCAGTGCTACCGGGATTTCTGGGGCCAACGTCCTGACTTTC	CSATGISGANVLTF
TRBV29-1	-	TRBJ1-3	many	TGCAGCGTTGAAGATCCAGGGCTTGGAAACACCATATATTTT	CSVEDPGLGNTIYF
TRBV12-3/TRBV12-4	-	TRBJ2-3	many	TGTGCCAGCCGACGGACATGGCAGGGTGGCGATACGCAGTATTTT	CASRRTWQGGDTQYF
TRBV18	TRBD1	TRBJ1-2	many	TGTGCCAGCTCACCGACAGGGGATCATGGCTACACCTTC	CASSPTGDHGYTF
TRBV5-1	-	TRBJ2-2	few	TGCGCCAGCAGCCCGATCCAGAACACCGGGGAGCTGTTTTTT	CASSPIQNTGELFF
TRBV19	-	TRBJ1-1	few	TGTGCCAGTAGTATAATGGATATGAACACTGAAGCTTTCTTT	CASSIMDMNTEAFF
TRBV30	TRBD2	TRBJ2-1	-	TGTGCCTGGAGCCGAAAACCGGGACTAGCGGGCAATGAGCAGTTCTTC	CAWSRKPGLAGNEQFF
TRBV4-3	TRBD2	TRBJ2-1	few	TGCGCCAGCAGCCAAGATCGCCTAGCGGGAGGCTCCAATGAGCAGTTCTTC	CASSQDRLAGGSNEQFF
TRBV20-1	-	TRBJ1-1	many	TGCAGTGCCGCGGGTCGACCGGTGGCGAACACTGAAGCTTTCTTT	CSAAGRPVANTEAFF
TRBV28	-	TRBJ2-3	many	TGTGCCAGCAGCCCATTCCTTACAGACTTCACAGATACGCAGTATTTT	CASSPFLTDFTDTQYF
TRBV5-6	TRBD2	TRBJ2-7	many	TGTGCCAGCAGCTTGGTTCTAGCGGGCCCCTACGAGCAGTACTTC	CASSLVLAGPYEQYF
TRBV18	-	TRBJ2-3	-	TGTGCCAGCTCAGCGGACGGCACAGATACGCAGTATTTT	CASSADGTDTQYF
TRBV29-1	-	TRBJ2-1	many	TGCAGCGTTGATCGGGTTGTGGGCTACAATGAGCAGTTCTTC	CSVDRVVGYNEQFF
TRBV3-1	-	TRBJ1-4	-	TGTGCCAGCACCCGCCCAGGGTCGGTGATTCCAACTAATGAAAAACTGTTTTTT	CASTRPGSVIPTNEKLFF
TRBV3-1	-	TRBJ2-3	many	TGTGCCAGCAGCCAAGGCACCAACCGCTACACAGATACGCAGTATTTT	CASSQGTNRYTDTQYF
TRBV4-3	TRBD2	TRBJ2-5	many	TGCGCCAGCAGCCGCGGACTAGCGGGAGTTGGGGCAGAGACCCAGTACTTC	CASSRGLAGVGAETQYF
TRBV11-2	TRBD2	TRBJ2-1	many	TGTGCCAGCAGCCCGGGACTAGCAAGCGATGAGCAGTTCTTC	CASSPGLASDEQFF
TRBV2	TRBD1	TRBJ2-5	many	TGTGCCACCAATCAGGGGGAACCCCAGTACTTC	CATNQGEPQYF
TRBV5-1	-	TRBJ2-1	many	TGCGCCAGCAGCTTGGTAGGTAGCGCCCGAGATTCGGATGAGCAGTTCTTC	CASSLVGSARDSDEQFF
TRBV7-2	-	TRBJ2-5	many	TGTGCCAGCAGCTTTTCAGCCCCTGGGACCCAGTACTTC	CASSFSAPGTQYF
TRBV10-2	-	TRBJ2-7	many	TGCGCCAGCACATCCAGGAACTGGTACGAGCAGTACTTC	CASTSRNWYEQYF
TRBV28	-	TRBJ2-5	many	TGTGCCAGCAGTTGGGGACACCTAGCCCAGTACTTC	CASSWGHLAQYF
TRBV7-2	-	TRBJ1-2	many	TGTGCCAGCAGCTTAGCGAGGGGTGAGGGCTATGGCTACACCTTC	CASSLARGEGYGYTF
TRBV24-1	-	TRBJ1-5	many	TGTGCCACCAGTGATTCTGGACTCCCCAATCAGCCCCAGCATTTT	CATSDSGLPNQPQHF
TRBV29-1	-	TRBJ1-2	many	TGCAGCGTTGTAGGTCGGAACTATGGCTACACCTTC	CSVVGRNYGYTF
TRBV4-1	-	TRBJ2-1	few	TGCGCCAGCAGCCCGAAGATATTCACTTTGGGCGGGCTAAATGAGCAGTTCTTC	CASSPKIFTLGGLNEQFF
TRBV19	-	TRBJ2-1	few	TGTGCCAGTAGTATAGATTTCCGGGCGGAATCCTACAATGAGCAGTTCTTC	CASSIDFRAESYNEQFF
TRBV29-1	-	TRBJ2-7	many	TGCAGCGTTGAAGGGCAAACGACAGGTTACGAGCAGTACTTC	CSVEGQTTGYEQYF
TRBV20-1	-	TRBJ2-1	-	TGCAGTGAGAGAGAGGGTAACTCCTACAATGAGCAGTTCTTC	CSEREGNSYNEQFF
TRBV29-1	-	TRBJ1-5	many	TGCAGCGTTGAACAGGCCCCGGGTCAGCCCCAGCATTTT	CSVEQAPGQPQHF
TRBV5-1	TRBD2	TRBJ2-7	many	TGCGCCAGCAGCTTAGAAGGGACTAGCTACCACGAGCAGTACTTC	CASSLEGTSYHEQYF
TRBV12-3/TRBV12-4	-	TRBJ1-2	many	TGTGCCAGCACCGTTCCTAACTATGGCTACACCTTC	CASTVPNYGYTF
TRBV10-3	-	TRBJ2-5	many	TGTGCCATCAAGGGTTCCGGGGAGACCCAGTACTTC	CAIKGSGETQYF
TRBV20-1	-	TRBJ2-7	many	TGCAGTGCTAGTTCGGAGGGGGCAGGGGTCGAGCAGTACTTC	CSASSEGAGVEQYF
TRBV7-9	-	TRBJ2-5	-	TGTGCCAGCATCTTAGGGCCCGACTCCAGTCCGGAGACCCAGTACTTC	CASILGPDSSPETQYF